This TCR beta chain was obtained from a study of T cell responses to AZD1222 COVID-19 vaccine. Concerning this clone itself: Its target is unknown.

Germline lookup yields CDR1 ENHRY and CDR2 SYGVKD. Trimming at V came to 4 bases and at J to 1 base, leaving 1 base not matched to a gene. This CDR3 comprises 14 residues. Study-wide results and caveats: Spike-specific TCR depth and breadth grew after two AZD1222 doses. There were mostly white British donors and more females than males, and clonal diversity was possibly underestimated.

The analysis combined second doses at about 4 or about 12 weeks. Sequencing used immunoSEQ multiplex PCR; TCRdb keeps in-frame clones, though not all of them. Of about 88,000 clones listed, approximately 90% are singletons. This chain joins TRBV10-3 and TRBJ1-1; TRBD1 aligns across 9 bases. Source: peripheral blood, taken 28 days after the second AZD1222 dose. The source is an adult who received the AZD1222 COVID-19 vaccine. DNA for the CDR3: TGTGCCATCAGTGCGGGACAGGGGAACACTGAAGCTTTCTTT. This encodes CAISAGQGNTEAFF.